These T cell receptor beta chains were read from a single sample in a study of blood T cell repertoires in COVID-19. TCRdb's copy holds only in-frame clones and misses some; the assay was immunoSEQ multiplex PCR. The top ten clones hold around 11% of a sample with 100,000 to 150,000 clones, about four fifths of them seen once. The sample was peripheral blood. Receptor source: a man between 60 and 75 years old with acute or convalescent COVID-19. The CDR3 runs from the conserved cysteine through the conserved F or W. Each record gives: CDR3 DNA, CDR3 protein, D gene, clone size, V gene, J gene. D genes are given only for firm matches. Size tells how often a clone was seen (once, few, many) or the class of an expanded clone, and some rows leave it out.

TGTGCCAGCAGCTTAGTCGGGTCAGGGGGCGGCCTTGGCACTGAAGCTTTCTTT	CASSLVGSGGGLGTEAFF	TRBD1	NA	TRBV7-2	TRBJ1-1
TGTGCCAGCAGCGTCGGACAGGGGGTTTATGAGACCCAGTACTTC	CASSVGQGVYETQYF	TRBD1	NA	TRBV9	TRBJ2-5
TGTGCCAGCCTTCGCTCATGGGGGGGCCCAGATACGCAGTATTTT	CASLRSWGGPDTQYF	NA	NA	TRBV28	TRBJ2-3
TGTGCCAGCAGCCCCGCGGTTACCTACAATGAGCAGTTCTTC	CASSPAVTYNEQFF	NA	NA	TRBV5-8	TRBJ2-1
TGTGCCAGCAGCCGGACTAGCGGGAGGGCCGATGAGCAGTTCTTC	CASSRTSGRADEQFF	TRBD2	NA	TRBV6-1	TRBJ2-1
TGTGCCAGCAGCTTAAGCGCTAGCGGGAGGACCTTAACCTTC	CASSLSASGRTLTF	TRBD2	NA	TRBV7-3	TRBJ2-4
TGTGCCACCAGTGATGGGGCCGCCTACGCCTACAATGAGCAGTTCTTC	CATSDGAAYAYNEQFF	NA	NA	TRBV24-1	TRBJ2-1
TGCGCCAGCAGCTTCCAGGGCGGTGGCTACACCTTC	CASSFQGGGYTF	NA	NA	TRBV5-1	TRBJ1-2
TGCGCCAGCAGTGAAGGCTTAATGCGCGGTGAGCAGTTCTTC	CASSEGLMRGEQFF	NA	once	TRBV10-1	TRBJ2-1
TGTGCCAGCAGTCCCCCGGGGGTACTTAGCAATCAGCCCCAGCATTTT	CASSPPGVLSNQPQHF	NA	NA	TRBV27	TRBJ1-5
TGCAGCGTCTGGACTAGCGGAACCTACAATGAGCAGTTCTTC	CSVWTSGTYNEQFF	TRBD2	NA	TRBV29-1	TRBJ2-1
TGTGCCAGCAGCCCCAGAAGGGACAGGGGAGGGGAGACCCAGTACTTC	CASSPRRDRGGETQYF	TRBD1	NA	TRBV7-8	TRBJ2-5
TGTGCCAGTAGTACTACGACAGGTATCAGCGAGCAGTACTTC	CASSTTTGISEQYF	NA	NA	TRBV19	TRBJ2-7
TGCGCCAGCAGCGAACCGGGACAGGGGGCCTCTGGGGCCAACGTCCTGACTTTC	CASSEPGQGASGANVLTF	TRBD1	NA	TRBV5-1	TRBJ2-6
TGTGCCAGCAGCCATTCGACTAGCGGGAAGACAGATACGCAGTATTTT	CASSHSTSGKTDTQYF	TRBD2	NA	TRBV4-2	TRBJ2-3
TGCGCCAGCAGCTTTTCCACCACAGGAACCGGGACAGGGGTTCGCGAGCAGTACTTC	CASSFSTTGTGTGVREQYF	TRBD1	NA	TRBV5-1	TRBJ2-7
TGTGCCAGCAGTTTCCGCGGAGGGCCAATCAATGAGCAGTTCTTC	CASSFRGGPINEQFF	NA	NA	TRBV27	TRBJ2-1
TGCAGCGTTGAAGAGGGAGGGTTGGATGAAGCTTTCTTT	CSVEEGGLDEAFF	NA	NA	TRBV29-1	TRBJ1-1
TGCAGTGCTAGAGATCGGGGGGAAGCTTTCTTT	CSARDRGEAFF	NA	NA	TRBV20-1	TRBJ1-1
TGCGCCAGCAGCTCCCCGGGGGAGGGTTCGTCCTATGGCTACACCTTC	CASSSPGEGSSYGYTF	NA	NA	TRBV5-1	TRBJ1-2
TGTGCCAGCAGCTTATTGCCGGGACTAGCGATGGGGGATACGCAGTATTTT	CASSLLPGLAMGDTQYF	TRBD2	NA	TRBV5-5	TRBJ2-3
TGTGCCAGCAGTGACGGACAGGGCAAGTCCGGCACAGATACGCAGTATTTT	CASSDGQGKSGTDTQYF	TRBD1	NA	TRBV6-1	TRBJ2-3
TGTGCCAGCTCAGGGTGGGGCAGTAGGAACACTGAAGCTTTCTTT	CASSGWGSRNTEAFF	NA	NA	TRBV27	TRBJ1-1
TGTGCCACCAGTGATTTTCAGTCGGGGTCGGCCGGGGAGCTGTTTTTT	CATSDFQSGSAGELFF	NA	NA	TRBV24-1	TRBJ2-2
TGTGCCAACGAGGCGGACAGGATCTACGAGCAGTACTTC	CANEADRIYEQYF	TRBD1	once	TRBV2	TRBJ2-7
TGCAGCGCCTCTGGAGTGACAGGAAACTATGGCTACACCTTC	CSASGVTGNYGYTF	NA	NA	TRBV29-1	TRBJ1-2
TGTGCCAGCAGCCAGGGACTAACCCCAATGGAGACCCAGTACTTC	CASSQGLTPMETQYF	TRBD2	NA	TRBV5-4	TRBJ2-5
TGTGCCAGCAGCCGCGGGACTCCTAATCACTACGAGCAGTACTTC	CASSRGTPNHYEQYF	NA	NA	TRBV3-1/TRBV3-2	TRBJ2-7
TGTGCCAGCAGCCGGATAGGTGCGGGCGAGAGCGGCTACACCTTC	CASSRIGAGESGYTF	NA	NA	TRBV4-2	TRBJ1-2
TGTGCCAGCAGTTTACAGGGCCTGAATGAGCAGTTCTTC	CASSLQGLNEQFF	NA	NA	TRBV12-3/TRBV12-4	TRBJ2-1
TGTGCCAGCTCACCAGAACCAGGGCCTGGAAACACCATATATTTT	CASSPEPGPGNTIYF	NA	NA	TRBV18	TRBJ1-3
TGCAGCGTTATCCCGGACAGGGGAACCTACGAGCAGTACTTC	CSVIPDRGTYEQYF	TRBD1	NA	TRBV29-1	TRBJ2-7
TGTGCCACCGGAGTTTCTGGGGCCAACGTCCTGACTTTC	CATGVSGANVLTF	NA	NA	TRBV19	TRBJ2-6
TGTGCCAGCAGCTATAAGAGCTCTGGAAACACCATATATTTT	CASSYKSSGNTIYF	NA	NA	TRBV11-2	TRBJ1-3
TGTGCCAGCAGCTCCCTAGCGGGAAAGCTGTTTTTT	CASSSLAGKLFF	TRBD2	NA	TRBV7-9	TRBJ2-2
TGTGCCAGCACCGTCTTCGGACAGGGGGCATTTTCCCGAAAAGCTTTCTTT	CASTVFGQGAFSRKAFF	TRBD1	few	TRBV14	TRBJ1-1
TGTGCCAGTAGTAGAAGACAGGAGGTTGGAAACACCATATATTTT	CASSRRQEVGNTIYF	NA	few	TRBV19	TRBJ1-3
TGTGCCAGCAGTGAACAGAAATTTTACTCTGGAAACACCATATATTTT	CASSEQKFYSGNTIYF	NA	NA	TRBV2	TRBJ1-3
TGTGCCAGCAGTTTTGACAGGGGGGACTCTGGAAACACCATATATTTT	CASSFDRGDSGNTIYF	TRBD1	NA	TRBV28	TRBJ1-3
TGTGCCGTTGTTAGTGAAGAGACCCAGTACTTC	CAVVSEETQYF	NA	NA	TRBV28	TRBJ2-5
TGCGCCAGCAGCTTGGCGGGACAGAACTATGGCTACACCTTC	CASSLAGQNYGYTF	TRBD1	NA	TRBV5-1	TRBJ1-2
TGCGCCAGCAGCTTGGCGGGACTAGCGGTCACAGATACGCAGTATTTT	CASSLAGLAVTDTQYF	TRBD2	NA	TRBV5-1	TRBJ2-3
TGTGCCAGCACTAGGACAGGGCGGGCTAATTCACCCCTCCACTTT	CASTRTGRANSPLHF	TRBD1	NA	TRBV27	TRBJ1-6
TGTGCCAGCAGTTTGGTGTTGGCGGCCTACAATGAGCAGTTCTTC	CASSLVLAAYNEQFF	NA	NA	TRBV6-5	TRBJ2-1
TGCGCCAGCAGCGCGAACAGTAACAATGAGCAGTTCTTC	CASSANSNNEQFF	NA	NA	TRBV5-1	TRBJ2-1
TGTGCCAGCAGCTTAGGGGCCCACGGGACCCAGTACTTC	CASSLGAHGTQYF	NA	NA	TRBV11-3	TRBJ2-5
TGTGCCAGCAGCTCGGGGAGGTACGAGCAGTACTTC	CASSSGRYEQYF	NA	NA	TRBV3-1/TRBV3-2	TRBJ2-7
TGTGCCAGTAGTGAGGGGGCTAGGACAGTGCAGCCCCAGCATTTT	CASSEGARTVQPQHF	TRBD1	once	TRBV19	TRBJ1-5
TGTGCCAGCAGAACGCTCAGGGGTTCCGGGGGCTACACCTTC	CASRTLRGSGGYTF	NA	NA	TRBV28	TRBJ1-2
TGTGCCAGCACCCTCGGTGACGAGCAGTACTTC	CASTLGDEQYF	NA	NA	TRBV2	TRBJ2-7